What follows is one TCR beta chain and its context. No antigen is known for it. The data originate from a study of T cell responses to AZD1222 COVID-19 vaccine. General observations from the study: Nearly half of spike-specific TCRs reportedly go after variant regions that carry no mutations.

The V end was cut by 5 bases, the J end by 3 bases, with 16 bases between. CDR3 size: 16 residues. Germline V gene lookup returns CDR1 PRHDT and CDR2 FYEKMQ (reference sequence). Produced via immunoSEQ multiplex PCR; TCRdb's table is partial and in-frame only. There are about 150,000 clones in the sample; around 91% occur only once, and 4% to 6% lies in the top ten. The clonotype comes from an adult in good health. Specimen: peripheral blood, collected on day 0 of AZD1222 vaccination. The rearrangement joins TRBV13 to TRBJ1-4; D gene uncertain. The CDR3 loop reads CASSAHHTVSNEKLFF. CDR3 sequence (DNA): TGTGCCAGCAGCGCCCACCACACCGTATCTAATGAAAAACTGTTTTTT.